What follows is one T cell receptor (beta chain) and its context. Its antigen is not known. These data belong to a study of cytomegalovirus exposure and HLA in healthy donors. Whole-study findings and limits: In a later analysis, a missense DCLRE1C variant was linked to TCR beta V- and J-gene trimming. Accurate predictions that matched the HLA-A and HLA-B alleles of most subjects were reportedly made from TCR beta sequences.

Those who donated were healthy bone marrow donors. With 60 Vbeta and 13 Jbeta primers, the PCR was carried out. Clones were sequenced by immunoSEQ multiplex PCR, and TCRdb holds only the in-frame ones, with some missing. The sample includes more than 100,000 clones, 65% to 75% of them seen just once. Sequenced material: PBMCs. The TCR sequence derives from a woman aged 50 to 65 in good health and CMV-seropositive.

CDR3 sequence reads: CASSLGAGERGLAKNIQYF. The CDR3 DNA is TGCGCCAGCAGCTTGGGGGCTGGAGAGCGGGGCCTAGCCAAAAACATTCAGTACTTC. V usage is TRBV5-1 and J usage is TRBJ2-4, with 7 nucleotides matching TRBD2. Germline-derived CDR1 and CDR2 are SGHRS and YFSETQ. Losses at the gene ends were 0 bases for V and 0 bases for J; bases not matched to a gene: 12. CDR3 length: 19 residues.